This TCR beta chain was sequenced during a study of T cells in Graves' hyperthyroidism and ophthalmopathy. Exclusion of a patient resulted from uncontrolled infection, other autoimmune disease, pregnancy or lactation. Findings and limits, study-wide: Ophthalmopathy was predicted by the model a median of roughly 6.7 months ahead of onset.

The CDR3 length is 14 residues. V dropped 6 bases and J dropped 4 bases, with 15 bases sitting between them. The germline V gene has CDR1 SGHVS and CDR2 FQNEAQ. Regions amplified from RNA transcripts were the TCR beta CDR3 regions. A set of HTBI primers served as the primers for a first-round RT-PCR of the TCR CDR3. TCRdb passed the multiplex PCR reads through MiXCR, listing each CDR3 protein once. Of 700,000 to 950,000 distinct CDR3 sequences in the sample, 35% were seen once. This clonotype was picked up a small number of times. What it binds is unknown. The receptor comes from a woman between 40 and 50 years old with Graves' hyperthyroidism. Sequenced material: blood. V is TRBV7-8 and J is TRBJ1-1; D might be TRBD1 (5 bases). The CDR3 spells CASRWEGLSTEAFF. CDR3 nucleotide sequence: TGTGCCAGCAGGTGGGAGGGACTCTCCACTGAAGCTTTCTTT.